One and the same sample provided the 14 T cell receptor beta chains below, sequenced in a study of CD8 T cells in ankylosing spondylitis. Each CDR3 protein is one row after TCRdb ran MiXCR on the 5' RACE reads. The sample holds around 150,000 distinct CDR3 sequences; approximately 7.3% are singletons and the top ten take 9.5% to 15%. Sequences were obtained from blood, either unsorted or a sorted T cell fraction (not recorded which). The receptors stem from a female donor with ankylosing spondylitis or in good health (not recorded which).

This clonotype was seen ten or more times. The rearrangement links TRBV7-2 to TRBJ2-1; 7 bases match TRBD1. CDR3 length: 12 amino acids. Germline values: CDR1 SGHTA, CDR2 FQGNSA. The V gene end was trimmed by 4 bases and the J gene end by 8 bases; junction bases not matched to a gene: 2. CDR3 nucleotide sequence: TGTGCCAGCAGCTCACAGGGGTATGAGCAGTTCTTC. Its protein product is CASSSQGYEQFF.

This clonotype was counted many times. V and J are TRBV12-3 or TRBV12-4 and TRBJ1-4, with D perhaps TRBD1 (6 bases). This CDR3 spans 15 amino acids. Between the trimmed V and J ends, which lost 6 bases and 0 bases, there was a span of 11 bases. Here the CDR3 reads CASRYRVATNEKLFF. The DNA of the CDR3 is TGTGCCAGCAGGTACAGGGTTGCAACTAATGAAAAACTGTTTTTT.

This clonotype was found many times. This CDR3 is CSAREFSSDPGDGYTF. In DNA form, the CDR3 reads TGCAGTGCTAGAGAATTCTCCTCAGATCCGGGGGATGGCTACACCTTC. This chain uses TRBV20-1 with TRBJ1-2, with D possibly TRBD1 on 5 matching bases. The CDR3 spans 16 residues. Germline assignment: CDR1 DFQATT and CDR2 SNEGSKA (reference sequence). Trimming removed 0 bases at V and 6 bases at J, with 20 bases between.

There are many counts of this clonotype. The CDR3 region has the DNA TGCGCCAGCAGCCTTGGGGCTGATCGAGGCTACACCTTC. This encodes CASSLGADRGYTF. The chain has TRBV4-1 and TRBJ1-2; a weak D match, TRBD1 (5 bases). In germline, CDR1 is MGHRA, CDR2 YSYEKL. This CDR3 is built from 13 residues. Trimming pared 4 bases from V and 8 bases from J, leaving 14 bases between.

This clonotype was recorded many times. V and J are TRBV6-5 and TRBJ1-2, with D perhaps matching TRBD1 (6 bases). Trimming shortened V by 0 bases and J by 8 bases, and 13 bases separated the two germline ends. CDR3 size: 14 residues. The germline CDR1 and CDR2 sequences are MNHEY and SVGAGI. The CDR3 nucleotides read TGTGCCAGCAGTTACTCGACAGGCTCTGAGGGCTACACCTTC. Its protein product is CASSYSTGSEGYTF.

The chain has TRBV28 and TRBJ2-1, with TRBD2 identical over 10 bases. Trimming at V came to 3 bases and at J to 5 bases, leaving 7 bases not matched to a gene. The V gene's germline CDR1 is MDHEN and CDR2 SYDVKM. The CDR3 consists of 16 residues. The CDR3 DNA reads as TGTGCCAGCAGTTTCCTCGGGACTAGCGAAAACAATGAGCAGTTCTTC. Amino acids: CASSFLGTSENNEQFF.

This clonotype came up many times. The V gene is TRBV12-3 or TRBV12-4, the J gene TRBJ1-1, with D possibly TRBD1 on 5 matching bases. Between the trimmed V and J ends, which lost 6 bases and 1 base, there was a span of 9 bases. The CDR3 has 13 residues. The CDR3 region is CASRTAGNTEAFF. CDR3 DNA sequence: TGTGCCAGCAGGACAGCGGGGAACACTGAAGCTTTCTTT.

This clonotype was seen more than once but under ten times. The chain joins TRBV15 to TRBJ2-1, with TRBD2 matching 7 bases. CDR1 and CDR2 (germline): LNHNV, YYDKDF (reference sequence). Losses at the gene ends were 0 bases for V and 4 bases for J; bases not matched to a gene: 3. The CDR3 is 15 residues long. CDR3 protein: CATSRDWGGYNEQFF. CDR3 in DNA: TGTGCCACCAGCAGAGATTGGGGGGGGTACAATGAGCAGTTCTTC.

This clonotype was seen many times. The rearrangement uses TRBV29-1 and TRBJ2-3, with 8 bases identical to TRBD1. This CDR3 has 16 amino acids. Germline V gene sequence: CDR1 SQVTM, CDR2 ANQGSEA. Germline trimming cut 6 bases from V and 0 bases from J; bases unmatched to any gene: 11. In nucleotides, the CDR3 is TGCAGCGTGGACAACCCGCAGGGGGCTAGCACAGATACGCAGTATTTT. It encodes CSVDNPQGASTDTQYF.

There are many counts of this clonotype. The J gene is TRBJ1-2, the V gene TRBV6-2 or TRBV6-3, with D maybe TRBD1 (6 bases). The V gene's germline CDR1 is MNHEY and CDR2 SVGEGT. The ends were cut back, 0 bases at V and 4 bases at J, with 9 bases in the middle. The CDR3 extends over 14 amino acids. This CDR3 reads CASSYSGTPYGYTF. CDR3 bases: TGTGCCAGCAGTTACTCCGGGACACCCTATGGCTACACCTTC.

The CDR3 sequence is CASSQAGGPSTDTQYF. The CDR3 nucleotides are TGTGCCAGCAGCCAAGCGGGGGGGCCTAGCACAGATACGCAGTATTTT. V is TRBV4-2 and J is TRBJ2-3, with 8 bases matching TRBD2. This CDR3 has 16 residues. With 1 base clipped from V and 0 bases from J, the junction kept 3 bases outside the gene matches. Per germline, CDR1 LGHNA and CDR2 YNFKEQ.

At least ten counts were recorded for this clonotype. V and J are TRBV28 and TRBJ2-1; D may correspond to TRBD1 or TRBD2 (5 bases each). This CDR3 contains 16 residues. V lost 1 base, J lost 4 bases, and 14 bases lay in between. Germline assignment: CDR1 MDHEN and CDR2 SYDVKM. The CDR3 DNA sequence: TGTGCCAGCAGTTTATCGACCGGGACCTTATACAATGAGCAGTTCTTC. Protein: CASSLSTGTLYNEQFF.

There are a few counts of this clonotype. This chain links TRBV6-1 with TRBJ2-3, with 15 positions matching TRBD2. V was pared by 8 bases and J by 2 bases, with 11 bases of the junction left unmatched. The CDR3 consists of 18 residues. CDR1 and CDR2 (germline): MNHNS, SASEGT. This CDR3 reads CASLDPGLAGGITDTQYF. CDR3 in DNA: TGTGCCAGCCTAGACCCGGGACTAGCGGGGGGTATCACAGATACGCAGTATTTT.

This clonotype was observed many times. V and J are TRBV14 and TRBJ2-1; 10 bases are a match to TRBD2. This CDR3 comprises 16 residues. Germline CDR1 reads SGHDN; CDR2 reads FVKESK. V was clipped by 4 bases and J by 3 bases; unmatched bases: 6. This CDR3 is CASSRGLAGVYNEQFF. CDR3 nucleotides: TGTGCCAGCAGCCGGGGGCTAGCGGGGGTCTACAATGAGCAGTTCTTC.